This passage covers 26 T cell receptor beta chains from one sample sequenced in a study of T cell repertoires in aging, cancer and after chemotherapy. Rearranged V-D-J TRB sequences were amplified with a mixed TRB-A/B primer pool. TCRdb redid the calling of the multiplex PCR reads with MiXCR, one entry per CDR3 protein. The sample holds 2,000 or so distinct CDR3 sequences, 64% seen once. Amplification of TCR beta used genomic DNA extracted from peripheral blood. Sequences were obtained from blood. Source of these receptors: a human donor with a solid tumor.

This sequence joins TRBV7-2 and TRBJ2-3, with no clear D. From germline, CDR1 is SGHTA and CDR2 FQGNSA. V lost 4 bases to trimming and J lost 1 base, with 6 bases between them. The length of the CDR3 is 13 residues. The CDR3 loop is CASSSQGTDTQYF. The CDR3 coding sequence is TGTGCCAGCAGCTCTCAAGGCACAGATACGCAGTATTTT.

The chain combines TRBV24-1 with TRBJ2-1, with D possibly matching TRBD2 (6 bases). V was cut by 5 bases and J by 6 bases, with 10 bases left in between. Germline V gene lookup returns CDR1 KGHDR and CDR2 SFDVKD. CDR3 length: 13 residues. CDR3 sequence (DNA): TGTGCCACCAGTGGCCCGGGAGCCAATGAGCAGTTCTTC. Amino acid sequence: CATSGPGANEQFF.

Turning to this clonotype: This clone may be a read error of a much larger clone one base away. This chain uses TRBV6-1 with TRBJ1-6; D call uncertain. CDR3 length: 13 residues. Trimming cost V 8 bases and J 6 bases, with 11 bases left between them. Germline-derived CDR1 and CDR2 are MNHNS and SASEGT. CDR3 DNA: TGTGCCAGCTCGCCACCCCTTAATTCACCCCTCCACTTT. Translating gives CASSPPLNSPLHF.

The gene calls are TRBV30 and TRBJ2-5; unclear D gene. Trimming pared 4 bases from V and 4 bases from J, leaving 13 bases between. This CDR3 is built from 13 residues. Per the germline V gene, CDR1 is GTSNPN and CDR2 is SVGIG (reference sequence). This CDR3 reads CAWKNQVGETQYF. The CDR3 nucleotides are TGTGCCTGGAAGAACCAGGTAGGAGAGACCCAGTACTTC.

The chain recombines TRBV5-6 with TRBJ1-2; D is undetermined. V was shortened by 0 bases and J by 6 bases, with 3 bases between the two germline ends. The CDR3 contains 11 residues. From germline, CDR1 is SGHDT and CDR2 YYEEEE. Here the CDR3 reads CASSLVDGYTF. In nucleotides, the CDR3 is TGTGCCAGCAGCTTGGTGGATGGCTACACCTTC.

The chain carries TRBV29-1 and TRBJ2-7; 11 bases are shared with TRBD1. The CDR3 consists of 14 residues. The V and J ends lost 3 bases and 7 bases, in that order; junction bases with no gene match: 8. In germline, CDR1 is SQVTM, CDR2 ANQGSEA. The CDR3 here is CSVDLGQGAGEQYF. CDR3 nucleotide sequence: TGCAGCGTTGATCTAGGACAGGGGGCGGGGGAGCAGTACTTC.

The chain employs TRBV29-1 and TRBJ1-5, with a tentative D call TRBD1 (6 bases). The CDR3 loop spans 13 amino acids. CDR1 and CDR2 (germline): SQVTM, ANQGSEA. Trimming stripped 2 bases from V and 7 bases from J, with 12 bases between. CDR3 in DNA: TGCAGCGTTGAATTGGACAGAGACCAGCCCCAGCATTTT. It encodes CSVELDRDQPQHF. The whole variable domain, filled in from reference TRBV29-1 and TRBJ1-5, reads SAVISQKPSRDICQRGTSLTIQCQVDSQVTMMFWYRQQPGQSLTLIATANQGSEATYESGFVIDKFPISRPNLTFSTLTVSNMSPEDSSIYLCSVELDRDQPQHFGDGTRLSIL.

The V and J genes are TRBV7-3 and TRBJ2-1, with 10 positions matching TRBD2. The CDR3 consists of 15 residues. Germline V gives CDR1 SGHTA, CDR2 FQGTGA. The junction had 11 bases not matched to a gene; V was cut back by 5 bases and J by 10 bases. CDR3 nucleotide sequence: TGTGCCAGCAGCCTCCCTCTAGCGGGAGCCTGGGAGCAGTTCTTC. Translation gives CASSLPLAGAWEQFF.

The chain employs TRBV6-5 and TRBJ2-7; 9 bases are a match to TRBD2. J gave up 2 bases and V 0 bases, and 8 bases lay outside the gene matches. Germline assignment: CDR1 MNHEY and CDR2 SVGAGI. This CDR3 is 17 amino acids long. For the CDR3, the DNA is TGTGCCAGCAGTTACTCTGGCTTCGGCGGGAGGGCCTACGAGCAGTACTTC. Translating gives CASSYSGFGGRAYEQYF.

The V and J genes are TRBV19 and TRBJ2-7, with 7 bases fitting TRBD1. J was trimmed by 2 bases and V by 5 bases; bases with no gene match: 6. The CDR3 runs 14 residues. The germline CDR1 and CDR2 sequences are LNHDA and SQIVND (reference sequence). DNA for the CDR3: TGTGCCAGTAGTGCGACAGGGTCCACCTACGAGCAGTACTTC. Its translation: CASSATGSTYEQYF. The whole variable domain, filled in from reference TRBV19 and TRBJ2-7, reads DGGITQSPKYLFRKEGQNVTLSCEQNLNHDAMYWYRQDPGQGLRLIYYSQIVNDFQKGDIAEGYSVSREKKESFPLTVTSAQKNPTAFYLCASSATGSTYEQYFGPGTRLTVT.

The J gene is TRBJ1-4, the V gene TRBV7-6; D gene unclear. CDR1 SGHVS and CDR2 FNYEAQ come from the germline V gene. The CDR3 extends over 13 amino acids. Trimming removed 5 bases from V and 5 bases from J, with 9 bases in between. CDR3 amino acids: CASSPTANEKLFF. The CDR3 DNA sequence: TGTGCCAGCAGCCCCACCGCAAATGAAAAACTGTTTTTT.

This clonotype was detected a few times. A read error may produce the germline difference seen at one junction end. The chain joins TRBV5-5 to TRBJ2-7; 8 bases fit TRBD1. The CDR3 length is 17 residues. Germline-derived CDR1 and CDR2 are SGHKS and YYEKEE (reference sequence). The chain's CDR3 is CASSSWSIDRGGYEQYF. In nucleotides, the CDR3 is TGCGCCAGCAGCTCGTGGAGCATAGACAGGGGAGGCTACGAGCAGTACTTC.

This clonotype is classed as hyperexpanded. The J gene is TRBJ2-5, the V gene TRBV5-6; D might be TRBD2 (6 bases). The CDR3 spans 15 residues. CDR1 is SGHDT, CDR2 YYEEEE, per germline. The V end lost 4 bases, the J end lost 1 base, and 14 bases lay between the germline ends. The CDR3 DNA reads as TGTGCCAGCAGCCTTGAAGGAGGGTTCCAAGAGACCCAGTACTTC. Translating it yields CASSLEGGFQETQYF. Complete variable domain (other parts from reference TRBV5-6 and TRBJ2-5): DAGVTQSPTHLIKTRGQQVTLRCSPKSGHDTVSWYQQALGQGPQFIFQYYEEEERQRGNFPDRFSGHQFPNYSSELNVNALLLGDSALYLCASSLEGGFQETQYFGPGTRLLVL.

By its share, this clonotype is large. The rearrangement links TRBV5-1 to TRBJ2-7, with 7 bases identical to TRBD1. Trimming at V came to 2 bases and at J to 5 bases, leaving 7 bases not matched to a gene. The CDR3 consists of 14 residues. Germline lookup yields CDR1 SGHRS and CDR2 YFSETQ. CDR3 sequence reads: CASSFRQGDHEQYF. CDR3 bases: TGCGCCAGCAGCTTCCGCCAGGGGGACCACGAGCAGTACTTC.

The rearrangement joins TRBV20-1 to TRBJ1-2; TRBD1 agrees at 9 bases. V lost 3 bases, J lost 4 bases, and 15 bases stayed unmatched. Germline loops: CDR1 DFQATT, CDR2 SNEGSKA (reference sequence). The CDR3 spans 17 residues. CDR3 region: CSASPRDRVIQSYGYTF. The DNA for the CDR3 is TGCAGTGCTAGTCCCCGGGACAGGGTTATTCAAAGCTATGGCTACACCTTC.

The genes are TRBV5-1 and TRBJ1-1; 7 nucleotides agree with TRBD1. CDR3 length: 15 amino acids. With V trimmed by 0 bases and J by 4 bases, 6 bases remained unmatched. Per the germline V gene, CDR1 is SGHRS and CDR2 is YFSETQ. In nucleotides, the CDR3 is TGCGCCAGCAGCTTGGGACAGGGTGGGGCCACTGAAGCTTTCTTT. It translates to CASSLGQGGATEAFF.

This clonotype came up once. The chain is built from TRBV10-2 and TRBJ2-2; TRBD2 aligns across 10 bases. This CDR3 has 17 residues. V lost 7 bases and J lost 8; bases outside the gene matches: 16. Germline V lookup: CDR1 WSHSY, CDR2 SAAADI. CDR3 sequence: CASTLGLAAIMGGELFF. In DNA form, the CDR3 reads TGCGCCAGCACCCTAGGACTAGCGGCAATCATGGGGGGGGAGCTGTTTTTT.

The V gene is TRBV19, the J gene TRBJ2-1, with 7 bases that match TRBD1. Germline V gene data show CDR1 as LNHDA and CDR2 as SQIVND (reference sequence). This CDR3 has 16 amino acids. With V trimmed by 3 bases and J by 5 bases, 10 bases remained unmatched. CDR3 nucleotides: TGTGCCAGTAGTATGAGGAGAGACAGGGAACACAATGAGCAGTTCTTC. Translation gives CASSMRRDREHNEQFF.

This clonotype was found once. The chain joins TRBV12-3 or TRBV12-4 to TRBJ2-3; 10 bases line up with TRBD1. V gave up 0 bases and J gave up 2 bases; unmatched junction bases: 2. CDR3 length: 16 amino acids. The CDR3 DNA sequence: TGTGCCAGCAGTTTAGCGGGGACAGGGGACACAGATACGCAGTATTTT. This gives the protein CASSLAGTGDTDTQYF.

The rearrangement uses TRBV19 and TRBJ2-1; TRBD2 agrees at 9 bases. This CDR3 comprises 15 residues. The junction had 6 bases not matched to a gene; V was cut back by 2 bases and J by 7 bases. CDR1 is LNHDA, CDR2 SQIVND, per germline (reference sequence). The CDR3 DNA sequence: TGTGCCAGTAGTATATTAGCGGGAGCCAGAAATGAGCAGTTCTTC. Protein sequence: CASSILAGARNEQFF.

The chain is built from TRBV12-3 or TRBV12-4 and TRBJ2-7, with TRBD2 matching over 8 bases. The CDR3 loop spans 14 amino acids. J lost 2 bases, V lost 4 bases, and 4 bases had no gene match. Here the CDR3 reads CASSSAGAAYEQYF. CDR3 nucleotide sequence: TGTGCCAGCAGTTCAGCGGGGGCTGCCTACGAGCAGTACTTC.

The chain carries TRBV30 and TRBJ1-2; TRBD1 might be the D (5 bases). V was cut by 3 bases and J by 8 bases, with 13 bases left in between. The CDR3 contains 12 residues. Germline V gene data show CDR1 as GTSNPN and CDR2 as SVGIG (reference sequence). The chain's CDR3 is CAWSEQAGGYTF. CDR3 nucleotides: TGTGCCTGGAGCGAACAGGCGGGCGGCTACACCTTC.

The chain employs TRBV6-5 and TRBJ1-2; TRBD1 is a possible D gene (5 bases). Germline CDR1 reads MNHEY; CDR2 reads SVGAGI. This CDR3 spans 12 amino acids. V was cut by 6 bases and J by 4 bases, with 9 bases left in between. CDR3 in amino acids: CASRPGGYGYTF. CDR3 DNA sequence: TGTGCCAGCAGGCCGGGGGGCTATGGCTACACCTTC.

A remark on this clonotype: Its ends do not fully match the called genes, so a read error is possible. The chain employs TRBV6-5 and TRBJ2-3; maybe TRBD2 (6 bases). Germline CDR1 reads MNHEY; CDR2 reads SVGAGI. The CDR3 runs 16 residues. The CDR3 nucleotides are TGTGCCAGCAGTAACTCCGATGGGGGGATCACAGATACGCAGTATTTT. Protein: CASSNSDGGITDTQYF.

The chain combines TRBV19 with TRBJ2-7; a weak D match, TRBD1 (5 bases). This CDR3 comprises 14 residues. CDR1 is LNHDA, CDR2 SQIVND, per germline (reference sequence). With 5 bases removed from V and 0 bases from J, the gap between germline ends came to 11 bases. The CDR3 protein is CASSLQGVSYEQYF. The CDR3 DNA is TGTGCCAGTAGTTTGCAGGGTGTCTCCTACGAGCAGTACTTC.

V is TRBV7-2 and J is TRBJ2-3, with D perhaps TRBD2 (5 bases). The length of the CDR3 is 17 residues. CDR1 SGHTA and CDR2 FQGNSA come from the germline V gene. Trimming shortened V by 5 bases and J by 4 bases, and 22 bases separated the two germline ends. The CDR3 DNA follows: TGTGCCAGCAGCCTAGATCCCCAGTTTGCGGGCGCAGATACGCAGTATTTT. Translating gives CASSLDPQFAGADTQYF.